This TCR beta chain is drawn from a study of shared clonotypes between healthy human individuals. It was CD45RO-negative cells, positively selected for CCR7, that made up naive CD8 cells, with terminally differentiated effector memory CD45RA+ cells excluded. This CDR3 is built from 16 residues. Trimming shortened V by 2 bases and J by 1 base, and 14 bases separated the two germline ends. Germline V gives CDR1 MNHNY, CDR2 SVGAGI (reference sequence). TCRdb's copy holds only in-frame clones and misses some; the assay was immunoSEQ multiplex PCR. The sample has hundreds of thousands of clones; 95% to 97% are singletons.

This chain uses TRBV6-6 with TRBJ2-5; D possibly matches TRBD1 or TRBD2 (5 bases each). The material sequenced was naive CD8+ T cells sorted from blood. This receptor was taken from a woman in her thirties in good health. The CDR3 is CASSYGAGRLQETQYF. The CDR3 region has the DNA TGTGCCAGCAGTTACGGGGCGGGCCGACTCCAAGAGACCCAGTACTTC.